This passage covers 22 T cell receptor beta chains from one sample sequenced in a study of response to subunit inactivated influenza vaccine. TCRdb re-analysed the RT-PCR reads in MiXCR, keeping a single row per CDR3 protein. The table shows just under 550,000 distinct CDR3 sequences, with 20% to 25% occurring only once. Another study also made use of these data, one on T cells expressing NK-cell markers. That report adds: 5'RACE template switching built TCR beta cDNA with unique molecular identifiers.

This specimen was CD4+ T cells sorted from PBMCs, taken 12 days after vaccination. Receptors originate from a man aged 45-60 years who received an inactivated influenza vaccine.

This clonotype came up a few times. The chain carries TRBV7-2 and TRBJ2-3; either TRBD1 or TRBD2 may fit D (6 bases each). The length of the CDR3 is 14 residues. The germline CDR1 and CDR2 sequences are SGHTA and FQGNSA. The V gene lost 5 bases and the J gene lost 9 bases, with 18 bases spanning the gap. CDR3 coding DNA: TGTGCCAGCAGCCCGGTGGGGGGCTCCACCACGCAGTATTTT. Residues: CASSPVGGSTTQYF.

This clonotype was found a few times. This chain links TRBV10-3 with TRBJ2-1, with no clear D. V lost 3 bases to trimming and J lost 4 bases, with 10 bases between them. Germline V gene data show CDR1 as ENHRY and CDR2 as SYGVKD. This CDR3 contains 14 residues. The CDR3 nucleotides read TGTGCCATCAGTGATGGCAGAAATTACAATGAGCAGTTCTTC. It codes for CAISDGRNYNEQFF.

The chain combines TRBV20-1 with TRBJ2-1; D not certain. The CDR3 covers 14 residues. Per the germline V gene, CDR1 is DFQATT and CDR2 is SNEGSKA (reference sequence). Between the trimmed V and J ends, which lost 3 bases and 0 bases, there was a span of 9 bases. The CDR3 DNA reads TGCAGTGCTAGGTCACCGAACTCCTACAATGAGCAGTTCTTC. Its protein is CSARSPNSYNEQFF.

With respect to this clonotype: Relative to the germline gene, one junction end is altered; a read error may explain this. The chain uses TRBV20-1 and TRBJ2-2; D is undetermined. This CDR3 region has 13 residues. The germline CDR1 and CDR2 sequences are DFQATT and SNEGSKA (reference sequence). CDR3 in amino acids: CSARDQNAGELFF. The CDR3 DNA reads as TGCAGTGCTAGAGACCAGAACGCCGGGGAGCTGTTTTTT.

This clonotype came up a few times. This rearrangement joins TRBV9 to TRBJ2-1; D is ambiguous. The V end was cut by 1 base, the J end by 5 bases, with 4 bases between. CDR1 and CDR2 (germline): SGDLS, YYNGEE. The CDR3 consists of 12 residues. This CDR3 is CASSVQNNEQFF. The CDR3 DNA is TGTGCCAGCAGCGTACAGAACAATGAGCAGTTCTTC.

This sequence joins TRBV4-2 and TRBJ2-5; the match to TRBD2 covers 8 bases. J lost 5 bases, V lost 1 base, and 12 bases had no gene match. CDR3 length: 17 residues. Per the germline V gene, CDR1 is LGHNA and CDR2 is YNFKEQ. The CDR3 loop reads CASSQVVSGGGPETQYF. The CDR3 DNA follows: TGTGCCAGCAGCCAAGTGGTCTCCGGGGGGGGGCCGGAGACCCAGTACTTC.

The sample holds a few counts of this clonotype. This chain links TRBV20-1 with TRBJ2-7, with 7 positions matching TRBD1. In germline, CDR1 is DFQATT, CDR2 SNEGSKA (reference sequence). The CDR3 loop spans 16 amino acids. V shed 3 bases and J 6 bases; nucleotides not matched to a gene: 17. The chain's CDR3 is CSARAQQRRGLGEQYF. The CDR3 DNA follows: TGCAGTGCTAGGGCACAACAAAGAAGGGGGCTCGGCGAGCAGTACTTC.

DNA for the CDR3: TGCGCCAGCAGTATGGGCACAGATACGCAGTATTTT. As protein: CASSMGTDTQYF. The V gene is TRBV5-1, the J gene TRBJ2-3, with D hard to call. V gave up 5 bases and J gave up 1 base, with 5 bases separating them. CDR1 and CDR2 (germline): SGHRS, YFSETQ. This CDR3 is 12 amino acids long.

The chain links TRBV12-3 or TRBV12-4 to TRBJ1-2; tentatively, D is TRBD1 (5 bases). V was shortened by 6 bases and J by 6 bases, with 14 bases between the two germline ends. The CDR3 contains 13 residues. CDR3 DNA sequence: TGTGCCAGCAGGGCAGGGAAGGTAGATGGCTACACCTTC. Protein: CASRAGKVDGYTF.

This rearrangement joins TRBV4-1 to TRBJ1-1; a possible D gene is TRBD1 (6 bases). The germline V gene encodes CDR1 MGHRA and CDR2 YSYEKL. The CDR3 totals 15 residues. The V end was cut by 0 bases, the J end by 5 bases, with 13 bases between. The DNA for the CDR3 is TGCGCCAGCAGCCAAGACAAACAGGGTGGTACTGAAGCTTTCTTT. Its protein product is CASSQDKQGGTEAFF.

With respect to this clonotype: With a much larger clone just one base away, this may be a read error. V and J are TRBV28 and TRBJ1-1, with a possible D match to TRBD1 (5 bases). CDR1 is MDHEN and CDR2 is SYDVKM in the germline V gene. There are 15 residues in the CDR3. The DNA of the CDR3 is TGTTCCAGCACCATACCTCGCGGGGGTCGGACTGAAGCTTTCTTT. It encodes CSSTIPRGGRTEAFF.

J is TRBJ1-2 and V is TRBV5-1, with a possible D match to TRBD1 (6 bases). Trimming removed 6 bases from V and 4 bases from J, with 16 bases in between. The CDR3 runs 14 residues. Germline assignment: CDR1 SGHRS and CDR2 YFSETQ. The CDR3 DNA sequence: TGCGCCAGCACCCCTTTGGCAGGGGCCTATGGCTACACCTTC. Its translation is CASTPLAGAYGYTF.

This chain connects TRBV5-5 to TRBJ2-3; D not certain. CDR1 is SGHKS and CDR2 is YYEKEE in the germline V gene (reference sequence). Trimming took 4 bases from V and 1 from J, leaving 13 bases between them. The CDR3 is 15 amino acids. In DNA form, the CDR3 reads TGTGCCAGCAGCCAATCGCTGCACGGCACAGATACGCAGTATTTT. Translation gives CASSQSLHGTDTQYF.

This clonotype was counted between two and nine times. The chain links TRBV10-3 to TRBJ1-1; D unresolved. The CDR3 covers 13 residues. CDR1 is ENHRY and CDR2 is SYGVKD in the germline V gene. V lost 3 bases and J 0 bases, leaving 5 bases between the germline ends. CDR3 residues: CAISETVNTEAFF. In DNA form, the CDR3 reads TGTGCCATCAGTGAAACAGTGAACACTGAAGCTTTCTTT.

This clonotype came up a few times. This chain joins TRBV5-5 and TRBJ2-1, with 12 bases identical to TRBD1. The germline gives CDR1 SGHKS, CDR2 YYEKEE (reference sequence). This CDR3 has 17 residues. Trimming at V came to 4 bases and at J to 3 bases, leaving 8 bases not matched to a gene. For the CDR3, the DNA is TGTGCCAGCAGCAAAGGGACAGGGGGCGTGAACTACAATGAGCAGTTCTTC. Amino acid sequence: CASSKGTGGVNYNEQFF.

V and J are TRBV5-1 and TRBJ2-7; 8 bases are a match to TRBD2. In germline, CDR1 is SGHRS, CDR2 YFSETQ. The ends lost 5 bases at V and 1 base at J; junction bases unmatched: 11. The CDR3 sequence is 16 residues long. CDR3 sequence: CASSFSAGGASYEQYF. The DNA for the CDR3 is TGCGCCAGCAGTTTTTCTGCGGGGGGCGCATCCTACGAGCAGTACTTC.

The gene calls are TRBV20-1 and TRBJ2-2; 13 nucleotides align to TRBD2. The V and J ends lost 1 base and 1 base, in that order; junction bases with no gene match: 9. This CDR3 region has 19 residues. Germline V lookup: CDR1 DFQATT, CDR2 SNEGSKA (reference sequence). The CDR3 is CSARGTSGRAIENTGELFF. CDR3 in DNA: TGCAGTGCTAGAGGCACTAGCGGGAGGGCCATCGAGAACACCGGGGAGCTGTTTTTT.

The chain is built from TRBV4-2 and TRBJ2-7, with TRBD1 matching 8 bases. With 5 bases clipped from V and 3 bases from J, the junction kept 9 bases outside the gene matches. The CDR3 sequence is 15 residues long. Germline values: CDR1 LGHNA, CDR2 YNFKEQ. CDR3 amino acids: CASSFSGTGDYEQYF. Here the CDR3 DNA reads TGTGCCAGCAGCTTTTCCGGGACAGGAGACTACGAGCAGTACTTC.

This sequence joins TRBV4-3 and TRBJ2-2; 7 bases agree with TRBD1. Germline CDR1 is LGHNA and CDR2 is YSLEER. The V segment lost 2 bases and the J segment 3 bases; nucleotides outside the gene matches: 6. The CDR3 loop spans 16 amino acids. The CDR3 DNA sequence: TGCGCCAGCAGCCAACAGACAGGGCGAGACACCGGGGAGCTGTTTTTT. This sequence encodes CASSQQTGRDTGELFF.

This clonotype was recorded a few times. The V gene is TRBV28, the J gene TRBJ2-2, with TRBD2 matching over 11 bases. With 4 bases clipped from V and 1 base from J, the junction kept 8 bases outside the gene matches. Per the germline V gene, CDR1 is MDHEN and CDR2 is SYDVKM. CDR3 length equals 18 residues. Here the CDR3 DNA reads TGTGCCAGCAGTTCCTTACCAGGGACTAGCGGGAACACCGGGGAGCTGTTTTTT. It codes for CASSSLPGTSGNTGELFF.

V and J are TRBV20-1 and TRBJ1-6; 8 bases map to TRBD1. Germline V gives CDR1 DFQATT, CDR2 SNEGSKA (reference sequence). V dropped 4 bases and J dropped 8; count of bases not matched to a gene: 10. This CDR3 region has 15 residues. As DNA, the CDR3 is TGCAGTGCTACACCTCGGACAGGGCGGGATTCACCCCTCCACTTT. It encodes CSATPRTGRDSPLHF.

This clonotype showed up just a few times. This sequence joins TRBV7-9 and TRBJ2-5, with D perhaps TRBD1 (6 bases). Germline V gene sequence: CDR1 SEHNR, CDR2 FQNEAQ (reference sequence). CDR3 size: 15 residues. The V end was cut by 4 bases, the J end by 4 bases, with 16 bases between. The CDR3 is CASSYALWGRETQYF. CDR3 in DNA: TGTGCCAGCAGCTACGCCTTATGGGGGCGAGAGACCCAGTACTTC.